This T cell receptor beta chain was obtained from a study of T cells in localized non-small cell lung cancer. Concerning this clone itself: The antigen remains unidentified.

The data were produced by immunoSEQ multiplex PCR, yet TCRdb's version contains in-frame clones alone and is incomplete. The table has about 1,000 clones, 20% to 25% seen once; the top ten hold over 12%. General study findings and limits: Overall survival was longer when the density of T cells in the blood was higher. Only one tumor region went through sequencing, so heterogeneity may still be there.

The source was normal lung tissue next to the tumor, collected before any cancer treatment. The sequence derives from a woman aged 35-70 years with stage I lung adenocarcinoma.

DNA for the CDR3: TGTGCCAGCTCCGCTCAGGAATATAGCAATCAGCCCCAGCATTTT. This translates into CASSAQEYSNQPQHF. V is TRBV7-6 and J is TRBJ1-5; D call uncertain. This CDR3 is built from 15 residues. The germline CDR1 and CDR2 sequences are SGHVS and FNYEAQ. The ends were cut back, 8 bases at V and 0 bases at J, with 14 bases in the middle.